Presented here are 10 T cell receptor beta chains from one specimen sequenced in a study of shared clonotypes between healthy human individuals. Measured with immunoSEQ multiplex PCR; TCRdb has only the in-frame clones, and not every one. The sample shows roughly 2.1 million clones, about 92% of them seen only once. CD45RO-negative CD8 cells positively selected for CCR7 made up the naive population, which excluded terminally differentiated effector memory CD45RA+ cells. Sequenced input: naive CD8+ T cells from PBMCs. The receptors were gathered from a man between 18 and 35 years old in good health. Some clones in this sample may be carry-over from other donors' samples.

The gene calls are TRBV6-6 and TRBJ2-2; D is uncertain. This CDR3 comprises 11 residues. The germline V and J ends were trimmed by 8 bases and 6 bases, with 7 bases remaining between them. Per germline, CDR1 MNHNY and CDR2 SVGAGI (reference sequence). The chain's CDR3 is CASLYSGELFF. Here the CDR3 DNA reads TGTGCCAGCTTATATTCCGGGGAGCTGTTTTTT.

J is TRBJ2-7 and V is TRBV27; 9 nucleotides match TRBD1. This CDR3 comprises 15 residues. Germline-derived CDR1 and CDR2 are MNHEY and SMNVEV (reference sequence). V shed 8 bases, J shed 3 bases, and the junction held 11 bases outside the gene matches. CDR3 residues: CASVLRGTGFYEQYF. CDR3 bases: TGTGCCAGCGTACTCCGCGGGACAGGGTTCTACGAGCAGTACTTC.

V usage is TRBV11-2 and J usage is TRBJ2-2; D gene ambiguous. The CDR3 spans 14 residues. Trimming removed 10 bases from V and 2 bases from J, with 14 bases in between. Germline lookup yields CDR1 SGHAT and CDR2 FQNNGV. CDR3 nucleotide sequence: TGTGCCACCTCTGTGGGCAGCAACACCGGGGAGCTGTTTTTT. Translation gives CATSVGSNTGELFF.

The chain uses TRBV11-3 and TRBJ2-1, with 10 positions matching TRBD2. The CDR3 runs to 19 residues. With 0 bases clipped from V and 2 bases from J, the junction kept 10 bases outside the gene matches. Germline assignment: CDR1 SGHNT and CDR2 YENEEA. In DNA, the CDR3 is TGTGCCAGCAGCTTAGATCCCCCCCAGCGGGAGGGAACCTACAATGAGCAGTTCTTC. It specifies CASSLDPPQREGTYNEQFF.

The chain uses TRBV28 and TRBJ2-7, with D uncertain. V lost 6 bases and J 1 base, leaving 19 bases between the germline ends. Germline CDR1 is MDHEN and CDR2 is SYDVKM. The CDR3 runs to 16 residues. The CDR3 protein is CASSVRIIPGSYEQYF. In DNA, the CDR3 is TGTGCCAGCAGCGTACGTATAATTCCCGGGTCCTACGAGCAGTACTTC. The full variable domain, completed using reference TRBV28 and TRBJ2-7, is DVKVTQSSRYLVKRTGEKVFLECVQDMDHENMFWYRQDPGLGLRLIYFSYDVKMKEKGDIPEGYSVSREKKERFSLILESASTNQTSMYLCASSVRIIPGSYEQYFGPGTRLTVT.

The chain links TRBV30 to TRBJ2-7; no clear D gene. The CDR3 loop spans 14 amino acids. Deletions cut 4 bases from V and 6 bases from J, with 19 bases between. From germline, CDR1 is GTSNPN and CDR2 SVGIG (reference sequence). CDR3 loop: CAWTKTSRPLEQYF. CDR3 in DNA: TGTGCCTGGACCAAGACATCCCGCCCCCTCGAGCAGTACTTC.

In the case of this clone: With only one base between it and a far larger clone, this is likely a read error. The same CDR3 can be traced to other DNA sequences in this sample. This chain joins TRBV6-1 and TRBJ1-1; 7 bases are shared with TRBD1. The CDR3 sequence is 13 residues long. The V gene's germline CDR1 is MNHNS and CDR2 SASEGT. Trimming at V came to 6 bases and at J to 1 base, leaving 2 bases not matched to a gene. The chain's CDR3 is CASSRTGNTEAFF. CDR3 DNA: TGTGCCAGCAGCAGGACAGGGAACACTGAAGCTTTCTTT.

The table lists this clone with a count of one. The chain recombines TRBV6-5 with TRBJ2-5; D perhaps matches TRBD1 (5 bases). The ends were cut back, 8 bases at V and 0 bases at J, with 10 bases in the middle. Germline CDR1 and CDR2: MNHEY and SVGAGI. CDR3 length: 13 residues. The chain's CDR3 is CASGDSYQETQYF. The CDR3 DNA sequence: TGTGCCAGCGGCGACAGTTACCAAGAGACCCAGTACTTC.

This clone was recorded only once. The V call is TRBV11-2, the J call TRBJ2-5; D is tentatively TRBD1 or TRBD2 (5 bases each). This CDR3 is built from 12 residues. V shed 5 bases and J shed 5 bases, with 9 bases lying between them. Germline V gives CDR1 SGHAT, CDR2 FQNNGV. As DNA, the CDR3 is TGTGCCAGCAGCGGGGGTTGGGAGACCCAGTACTTC. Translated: CASSGGWETQYF.

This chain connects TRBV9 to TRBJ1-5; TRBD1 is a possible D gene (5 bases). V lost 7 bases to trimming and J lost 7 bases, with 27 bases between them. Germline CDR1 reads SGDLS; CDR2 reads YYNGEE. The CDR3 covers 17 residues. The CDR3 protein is CASRNLMSGGDGQPQHF. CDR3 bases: TGTGCCAGCCGCAATTTAATGAGTGGAGGGGACGGGCAGCCCCAGCATTTT.